In this sample, the clone carrying this T cell receptor (beta chain) turned up a few times. This sample was included in a study of blood T cell repertoires in COVID-19. Study in general: Material from acute and convalescent COVID-19 was sourced from the United States, Italy and Spain. T cells, B-cell-depleted T cells, or PBMCs provided the cDNA or gDNA that served as material.

Germline V gives CDR1 MNHEY, CDR2 SVGAGI. CDR3 size: 15 residues. V shed 6 bases and J 1 base; nucleotides not matched to a gene: 7. In the authors' workflow: Nucleated cell number was recorded as an estimate derived from reference gene primer amplification. Produced via immunoSEQ multiplex PCR; TCRdb's table is partial and in-frame only. D and trimming were read from the DNA, whereas the V and J calls and clone size are those reported in that table. Here the sample spans roughly 150,000 clones, 78% being singletons. The sequence derives from an elderly woman with acute or convalescent COVID-19. The sample was peripheral blood. This chain joins TRBV6-5 and TRBJ1-1; 8 bases agree with TRBD1. The CDR3 DNA reads TGTGCCAGCAGCCTCTCCGGACAGGGGAACACTGAAGCTTTCTTT. Protein sequence: CASSLSGQGNTEAFF.